The 27 T cell receptor beta chains reported below all come from one sample, sequenced in a study of T cell repertoires and HLA-DP antigens. Antigens of these TCRs are unknown. Clones were sequenced by immunoSEQ multiplex PCR, and TCRdb holds only the in-frame ones, with some missing. The sample yields about 73,000 clones, roughly 75% seen once. The source material was CD4+ T cells from PBMCs. The receptors here all came from a man aged 55-75 years in good health and CMV-seronegative.

The rearrangement uses TRBV5-4 and TRBJ2-1; possibly TRBD1 or TRBD2 for D (5 bases each). CDR1 and CDR2 from the germline V gene are SGHNT and YYREEE (reference sequence). Trimming left V 1 base short and J 9 bases short, with 17 bases between. CDR3 size: 15 residues. The DNA for the CDR3 is TGTGCCAGCAGCTTGAGCCAGGGACGAGGGGCTGAGCAGTTCTTC. Protein sequence: CASSLSQGRGAEQFF.

V is TRBV6-1 and J is TRBJ1-5; tentatively, D is TRBD1 (5 bases). CDR1 and CDR2 from the germline V gene are MNHNS and SASEGT. The CDR3 is 13 residues long. The ends were cut back, 6 bases at V and 2 bases at J, with 8 bases in the middle. The CDR3 sequence: CASRDIGNQPQHF. The CDR3 nucleotides read TGTGCCAGCAGGGACATAGGCAATCAGCCCCAGCATTTT.

The V gene is TRBV4-3, the J gene TRBJ1-4; 7 nucleotides agree with TRBD1. With 1 base clipped from V and 3 bases from J, the junction kept 2 bases outside the gene matches. CDR1 and CDR2 from the germline V gene are LGHNA and YSLEER. CDR3 length: 15 residues. In DNA, the CDR3 is TGCGCCAGCAGCCAAGGGGGACAGCCTAATGAAAAACTGTTTTTT. Protein product: CASSQGGQPNEKLFF.

The genes are TRBV19 and TRBJ1-2, with TRBD1 as a possible D gene (6 bases). The CDR3 contains 12 residues. Germline-derived CDR1 and CDR2 are LNHDA and SQIVND (reference sequence). V was trimmed by 5 bases and J by 7 bases, leaving 11 bases between them. As DNA, the CDR3 is TGTGCCAGTAGTTTTGACAGGACTGGCTACACCTTC. It yields the protein CASSFDRTGYTF.

Here the CDR3 reads CASSWGGQGAETQYF. DNA of the CDR3: TGTGCCAGCAGTTGGGGGGGACAGGGGGCAGAGACCCAGTACTTC. V gene TRBV25-1 combines with J gene TRBJ2-5; TRBD1 aligns across 12 bases. The CDR3 sequence is 15 residues long. Germline loops: CDR1 MGHDK, CDR2 SYGVNS. J lost 4 bases, V lost 5 bases, and 5 bases had no gene match.

V gene TRBV4-3 combines with J gene TRBJ2-3; 9 nucleotides match TRBD2. CDR1 LGHNA and CDR2 YSLEER come from the germline V gene. The CDR3 has 21 residues. V dropped 0 bases and J dropped 0; count of bases not matched to a gene: 16. CDR3 region: CASSQDQAGGHDIRSTDTQYF. DNA for the CDR3: TGCGCCAGCAGCCAAGATCAAGCGGGGGGCCACGATATTCGAAGCACAGATACGCAGTATTTT.

This clone was found a few times. The chain links TRBV6-1 to TRBJ1-5; D is uncertain. Germline V gene lookup returns CDR1 MNHNS and CDR2 SASEGT. This CDR3 comprises 14 residues. V lost 7 bases and J 0 bases, leaving 10 bases between the germline ends. The CDR3 bases are TGTGCCAGCACGTCAGGAGATAGCAATCAGCCCCAGCATTTT. This sequence encodes CASTSGDSNQPQHF.

The chain couples TRBV10-3 to TRBJ1-5; no definite D call. The germline gives CDR1 ENHRY, CDR2 SYGVKD. The CDR3 length is 13 residues. V lost 0 bases and J lost 3, with 3 bases in between. The CDR3 DNA sequence: TGTGCCATCAGTGAGTCGAACAATCAGCCCCAGCATTTT. It specifies CAISESNNQPQHF.

The gene calls are TRBV4-3 and TRBJ2-2; D gene unclear. CDR3 length: 16 amino acids. Germline V gene lookup returns CDR1 LGHNA and CDR2 YSLEER. V was shortened by 2 bases and J by 4 bases, with 14 bases between the two germline ends. The CDR3 nucleotides read TGCGCCAGCAGCCAATTTGCGGCCAGAAGCACCGGGGAGCTGTTTTTT. Translated: CASSQFAARSTGELFF.

The rearrangement joins TRBV5-1 to TRBJ2-3; 8 bases line up with TRBD2. Germline V gene sequence: CDR1 SGHRS, CDR2 YFSETQ. The length of the CDR3 is 15 residues. Trimming removed 2 bases from V and 2 bases from J; junction bases left unmatched: 4. The CDR3 spells CASSLAGVDTDTQYF. The CDR3 nucleotides read TGCGCCAGCAGCTTAGCGGGGGTAGACACAGATACGCAGTATTTT.

The chain recombines TRBV4-3 with TRBJ1-2; D might be TRBD1 (5 bases). Trimming left V 3 bases short and J 0 bases short, with 14 bases between. CDR1 and CDR2 from the germline V gene are LGHNA and YSLEER. This CDR3 contains 16 residues. CDR3 nucleotides: TGCGCCAGCAGCCATAGATCCAGGGTTTCTAACTATGGCTACACCTTC. This gives the protein CASSHRSRVSNYGYTF.

The chain is built from TRBV10-3 and TRBJ1-4; D not resolved. V lost 0 bases to trimming and J lost 7 bases, with 12 bases between them. This CDR3 contains 15 residues. Germline loops: CDR1 ENHRY, CDR2 SYGVKD. The CDR3 DNA reads TGTGCCATCAGTGAGTCGACCGGGATAGGTGAAAAACTGTTTTTT. Protein: CAISESTGIGEKLFF.

The table lists this clone with a count of one. The chain employs TRBV18 and TRBJ1-4; no definite D call. Trimming cost V 4 bases and J 7 bases, with 22 bases left between them. Germline CDR1 reads KGHSH; CDR2 reads LQKENI. CDR3 length: 17 residues. The CDR3 sequence: CASSRPGAGEVGEKLFF. In DNA, the CDR3 is TGTGCCAGCTCACGACCGGGCGCAGGCGAGGTTGGTGAAAAACTGTTTTTT.

This chain joins TRBV7-9 and TRBJ2-1; D perhaps matches TRBD1 (7 bases). Germline CDR1 SEHNR, CDR2 FQNEAQ (reference sequence). With 4 bases removed from V and 4 bases from J, the gap between germline ends came to 23 bases. This CDR3 has 18 amino acids. CDR3 residues: CASSSWAGLGQPYNEQFF. The CDR3, as DNA: TGTGCCAGCAGCTCTTGGGCGGGGCTGGGACAGCCTTACAATGAGCAGTTCTTC. The whole variable domain, filled in from reference TRBV7-9 and TRBJ2-1, reads DTGVSQNPRHKITKRGQNVTFRCDPISEHNRLYWYRQTLGQGPEFLTYFQNEAQLEKSRLLSDRFSAERPKGSFSTLEIQRTEQGDSAMYLCASSSWAGLGQPYNEQFFGPGTRLTVL.

CDR3 sequence (DNA): TGTGCCAGCAGCCCCTTCGGGACAGGGGTTGGGGAGACCCAGTACTTC. Amino acids: CASSPFGTGVGETQYF. The chain uses TRBV14 and TRBJ2-5; 10 positions agree with TRBD1. Germline CDR1 and CDR2: SGHDN and FVKESK. The CDR3 is 16 amino acids. V trimming: 4 bases; J trimming: 5 bases; junction bases outside the gene matches: 10.

The V call is TRBV7-3, the J call TRBJ2-5, with D possibly being TRBD2 (6 bases). The CDR3 is 15 amino acids. Per the germline V gene, CDR1 is SGHTA and CDR2 is FQGTGA. The V gene lost 2 bases and the J gene lost 1 base, with 11 bases spanning the gap. CDR3 DNA sequence: TGTGCCAGCAGCTTACGAGCTAGCGTCCAAGAGACCCAGTACTTC. It is translated as CASSLRASVQETQYF.

This chain links TRBV5-1 with TRBJ2-5; TRBD1 matches at 7 bases. The CDR3 runs 15 residues. Germline V lookup: CDR1 SGHRS, CDR2 YFSETQ. Trimming took 5 bases from V and 0 from J; bases not matched to a gene: 7. The CDR3 DNA sequence: TGCGCCAGCAGTGAAATTGGGACAGACCAAGAGACCCAGTACTTC. Its translation is CASSEIGTDQETQYF.

Points on this clone: At one boundary the junction diverges from the germline segment, which might be a read error. This chain joins TRBV19 and TRBJ2-6; 11 nucleotides match TRBD1. The CDR3 extends over 20 amino acids. Germline V CDR1 and CDR2: LNHDA, SQIVND (reference sequence). As DNA, the CDR3 is TGTGCCAGCAGTATTAGGGGATCCGGGACAGGGGGTGGTGGGGCCAACGTCCTGACTTTC. It translates to CASSIRGSGTGGGGANVLTF.

V is TRBV15 and J is TRBJ2-3; 8 nucleotides line up with TRBD2. With V trimmed by 1 base and J by 4 bases, 1 base remained unmatched. Germline CDR1 and CDR2: LNHNV and YYDKDF (reference sequence). The CDR3 is 14 residues long. The CDR3 region is CATSRAGGADTQYF. In DNA, the CDR3 is TGTGCCACCAGCAGAGCGGGAGGGGCAGATACGCAGTATTTT.

The chain joins TRBV6-1 to TRBJ2-3; D could derive from TRBD1 or TRBD2 (7 bases each). Germline CDR1 MNHNS, CDR2 SASEGT. Trimming removed 7 bases from V and 5 bases from J, with 16 bases in between. The CDR3 is 14 amino acids. The CDR3 DNA follows: TGTGCCAGCATCTGGGAGGGGGCCGTAGATACGCAGTATTTT. Translated: CASIWEGAVDTQYF.

The rearrangement uses TRBV7-2 and TRBJ1-6, with unresolved D. This CDR3 region has 14 residues. Trimming stripped 2 bases from V and 7 bases from J, with 9 bases between. In germline, CDR1 is SGHTA, CDR2 FQGNSA. CDR3 DNA sequence: TGTGCCAGCAGCTTACTCCAGGTCAATTCACCCCTCCACTTT. Translating it yields CASSLLQVNSPLHF. Full variable domain (remainder filled in from reference TRBV7-2 and TRBJ1-6): GAGVSQSPSNKVTEKGKDVELRCDPISGHTALYWYRQSLGQGLEFLIYFQGNSAPDKSGLPSDRFSAERTGGSVSTLTIQRTQQEDSAVYLCASSLLQVNSPLHFGNGTRLTVT.

This sequence joins TRBV9 and TRBJ2-5; 14 bases are a match to TRBD2. From germline, CDR1 is SGDLS and CDR2 YYNGEE. V was pared by 0 bases and J by 4 bases, with 5 bases of the junction left unmatched. The CDR3 runs 17 residues. The CDR3: CASSVGGLAGVRETQYF. As DNA, the CDR3 is TGTGCCAGCAGCGTAGGGGGACTAGCGGGAGTCCGAGAGACCCAGTACTTC.

The chain carries TRBV5-4 and TRBJ1-2, with TRBD1 identical over 7 bases. The germline gives CDR1 SGHNT, CDR2 YYREEE (reference sequence). Trimming took 0 bases from V and 7 from J; bases not matched to a gene: 3. This CDR3 is built from 13 residues. As DNA, the CDR3 is TGTGCCAGCAGCTTGGGGGGGGACAGTGGCTACACCTTC. Its protein product is CASSLGGDSGYTF.

V and J are TRBV7-2 and TRBJ1-5; 9 positions agree with TRBD1. The J segment lost 0 bases and the V segment lost 4 bases, leaving 1 base of the junction unmatched. The CDR3 is 15 amino acids. Germline CDR1 is SGHTA and CDR2 is FQGNSA. DNA for the CDR3: TGTGCCAGCAGCTCGGGACAGGGTAGCAATCAGCCCCAGCATTTT. Its translation is CASSSGQGSNQPQHF.

The rearrangement joins TRBV2 to TRBJ2-7; possibly TRBD1 for D (6 bases). The CDR3 is 15 amino acids. Germline lookup yields CDR1 SNHLY and CDR2 FYNNEI. Trimming stripped 7 bases from V and 4 bases from J, with 20 bases between. The chain's CDR3 is CASIDSGGGLYEQYF. The CDR3 DNA is TGTGCCAGCATAGATTCTGGTGGGGGCCTTTACGAGCAGTACTTC.

The V gene is TRBV5-1, the J gene TRBJ2-5; D possibly matches TRBD1 or TRBD2 (5 bases each). The length of the CDR3 is 13 residues. V was pared by 4 bases and J by 1 base, with 8 bases between. The germline CDR1 and CDR2 sequences are SGHRS and YFSETQ. Written as DNA, the CDR3 is TGCGCCAGCAGCCGGGACGTCCAAGAGACCCAGTACTTC. It encodes CASSRDVQETQYF.

This chain links TRBV7-2 with TRBJ1-5; the D is unclear. The V end was cut by 1 base, the J end by 1 base, with 2 bases between. The CDR3 is 13 amino acids. CDR1 SGHTA and CDR2 FQGNSA come from the germline V gene. The CDR3 DNA sequence: TGTGCCAGCAGCTTAGACAGCAATCAGCCCCAGCATTTT. Translating gives CASSLDSNQPQHF.